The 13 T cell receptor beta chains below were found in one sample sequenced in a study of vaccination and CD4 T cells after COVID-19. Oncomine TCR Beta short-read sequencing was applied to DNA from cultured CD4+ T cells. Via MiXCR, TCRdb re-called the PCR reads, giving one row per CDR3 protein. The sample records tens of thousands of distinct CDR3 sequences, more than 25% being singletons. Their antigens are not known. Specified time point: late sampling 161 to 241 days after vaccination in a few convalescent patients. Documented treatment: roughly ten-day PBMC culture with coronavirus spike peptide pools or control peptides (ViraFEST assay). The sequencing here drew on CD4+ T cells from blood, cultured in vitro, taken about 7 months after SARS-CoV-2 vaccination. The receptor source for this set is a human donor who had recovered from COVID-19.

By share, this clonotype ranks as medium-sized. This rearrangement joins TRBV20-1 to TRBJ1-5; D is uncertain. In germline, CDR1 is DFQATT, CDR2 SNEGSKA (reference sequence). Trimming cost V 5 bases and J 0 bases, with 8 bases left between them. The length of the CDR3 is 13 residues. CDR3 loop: CSARPSSNQPQHF. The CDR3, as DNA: TGCAGTGCTCGCCCTAGTAGCAATCAGCCCCAGCATTTT.

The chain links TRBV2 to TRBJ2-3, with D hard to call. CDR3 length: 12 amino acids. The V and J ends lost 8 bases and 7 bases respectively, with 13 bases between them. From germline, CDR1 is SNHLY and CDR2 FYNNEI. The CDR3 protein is CASAPSAYTQYF. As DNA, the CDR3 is TGTGCCAGCGCTCCCTCCGCATATACGCAGTATTTT.

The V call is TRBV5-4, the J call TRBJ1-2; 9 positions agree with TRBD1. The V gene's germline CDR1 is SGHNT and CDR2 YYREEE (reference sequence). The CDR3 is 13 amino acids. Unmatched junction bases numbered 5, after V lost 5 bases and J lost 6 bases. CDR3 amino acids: CASRKGDRDGYTF. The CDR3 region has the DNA TGTGCCAGCAGAAAAGGGGACAGGGATGGCTACACCTTC.

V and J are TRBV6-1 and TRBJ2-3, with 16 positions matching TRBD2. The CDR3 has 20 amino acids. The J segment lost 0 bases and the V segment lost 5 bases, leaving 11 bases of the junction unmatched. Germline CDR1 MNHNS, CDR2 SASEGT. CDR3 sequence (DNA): TGTGCCAGCAGTCCAAACACCGGGACTAGCGGGAGGGCTAGCACAGATACGCAGTATTTT. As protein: CASSPNTGTSGRASTDTQYF.

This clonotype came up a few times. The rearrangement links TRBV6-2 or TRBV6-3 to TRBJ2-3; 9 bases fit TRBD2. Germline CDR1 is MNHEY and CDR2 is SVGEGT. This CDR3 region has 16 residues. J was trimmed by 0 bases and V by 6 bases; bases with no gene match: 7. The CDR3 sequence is CASRPLTSGSTDTQYF. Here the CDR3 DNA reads TGTGCCAGCAGACCACTGACTAGCGGAAGCACAGATACGCAGTATTTT.

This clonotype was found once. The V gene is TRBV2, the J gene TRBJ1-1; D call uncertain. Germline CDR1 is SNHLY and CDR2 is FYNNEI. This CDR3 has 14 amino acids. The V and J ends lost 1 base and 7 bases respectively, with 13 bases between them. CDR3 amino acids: CASSEEPVSGEAFF. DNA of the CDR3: TGTGCCAGCAGTGAAGAGCCAGTAAGTGGTGAAGCTTTCTTT.

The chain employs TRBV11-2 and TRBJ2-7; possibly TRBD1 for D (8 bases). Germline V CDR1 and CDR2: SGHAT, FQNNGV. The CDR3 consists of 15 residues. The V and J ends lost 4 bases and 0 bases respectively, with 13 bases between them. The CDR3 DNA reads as TGTGCCAGCAGCTCTACAGGGGGGGGCTCCTACGAGCAGTACTTC. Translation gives CASSSTGGGSYEQYF.

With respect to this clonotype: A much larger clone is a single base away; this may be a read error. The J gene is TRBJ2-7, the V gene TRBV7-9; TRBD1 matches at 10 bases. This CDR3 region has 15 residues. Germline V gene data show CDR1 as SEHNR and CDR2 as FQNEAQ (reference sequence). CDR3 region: CASSVGRTGGDERYF. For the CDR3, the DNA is TGTGCCAGCAGCGTCGGGAGGACAGGGGGGGACGAGCGGTACTTC.

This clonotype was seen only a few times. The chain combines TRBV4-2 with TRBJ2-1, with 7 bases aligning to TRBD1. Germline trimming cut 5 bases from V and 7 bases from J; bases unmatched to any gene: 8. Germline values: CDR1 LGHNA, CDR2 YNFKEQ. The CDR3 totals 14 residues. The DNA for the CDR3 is TGTGCCAGCAGCGCACAGGGGCCCTTGAATGAGCAGTTCTTC. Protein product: CASSAQGPLNEQFF.

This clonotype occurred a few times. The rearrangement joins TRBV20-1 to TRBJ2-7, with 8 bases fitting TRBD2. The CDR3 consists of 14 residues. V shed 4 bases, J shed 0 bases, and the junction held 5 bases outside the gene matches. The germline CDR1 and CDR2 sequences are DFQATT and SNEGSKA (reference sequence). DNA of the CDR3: TGCAGTGCTACTCGGGAGGGCGGCTCCTACGAGCAGTACTTC. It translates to CSATREGGSYEQYF.

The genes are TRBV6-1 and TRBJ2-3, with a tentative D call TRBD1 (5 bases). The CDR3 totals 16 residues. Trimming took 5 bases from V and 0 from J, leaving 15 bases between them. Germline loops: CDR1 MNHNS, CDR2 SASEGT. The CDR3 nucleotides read TGTGCCAGCAGTAACCGCCCGACAGTGAGCACAGATACGCAGTATTTT. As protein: CASSNRPTVSTDTQYF.

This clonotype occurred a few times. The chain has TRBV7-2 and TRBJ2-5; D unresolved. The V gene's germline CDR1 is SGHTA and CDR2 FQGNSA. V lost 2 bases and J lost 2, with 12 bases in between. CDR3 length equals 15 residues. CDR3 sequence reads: CASSLTIHVQETQYF. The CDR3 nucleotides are TGTGCCAGCAGCTTAACTATACATGTACAAGAGACCCAGTACTTC.

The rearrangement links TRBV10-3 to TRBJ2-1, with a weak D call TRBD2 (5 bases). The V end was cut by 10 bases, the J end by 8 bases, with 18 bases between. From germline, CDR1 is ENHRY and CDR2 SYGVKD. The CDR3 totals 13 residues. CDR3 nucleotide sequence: TGTGCCACCCAGAGAGGGAGCGAGGATGAGCAGTTCTTC. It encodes CATQRGSEDEQFF.